The entry below gives a single T cell receptor (beta chain) sequence along with its context. Its antigen is unknown. These data come from a study of shared clonotypes between healthy human individuals. Findings and caveats of the study: It was expected that sequencing depth would affect clonotype sharing among donors.

TCRdb's copy holds only in-frame clones and misses some; the assay was immunoSEQ multiplex PCR. Of some 2.1 million clones in the sample, roughly 96% were seen once. V dropped 6 bases and J dropped 7 bases, with 13 bases sitting between them. The CDR3 loop spans 13 amino acids. From germline, CDR1 is MNHNS and CDR2 SASEGT. Material for sequencing was naive CD4+ T cells sorted from blood. Subset indicated: CD45RA+ positively selected. This TCR derives from a young man in good health. The chain couples TRBV6-1 to TRBJ1-5, with D possibly matching TRBD1 (6 bases). In nucleotides, the CDR3 is TGTGCCAGCAGGGACAGAAATAAACAGCCCCAGCATTTT. Translating it yields CASRDRNKQPQHF.